Included here is one T cell receptor (beta chain) sequence, with context. Its antigen specificity is not known. Base qualities were left out, and no much larger clone turns up one base away. These data originate in a study of blood T cell repertoires in COVID-19 (dated by TCRdb to 2018 to 2020). General notes on the study: Collaborator samples came from the United States, Italy and Spain and covered acute and convalescent phases of COVID-19. The material from the prospective study consisted of cDNA or gDNA derived from T cells, B-cell-depleted T cells, or PBMCs. The dataset comprised deeply sampled blood TCRbeta repertoires from subjects exposed to, actively infected with, or recovered from COVID-19. The repertoires were made available in a free public database intended to serve as a resource for research on the immune response to SARS-CoV-2. Samples were obtained from the ongoing ImmuneRACE study (first 160 participants) and from 1,000 to 1,500 subjects provided by 6 global collaborators. Nearly every sample came with metadata listing a de-identified subject ID, COVID-19 status, age in years and sex. Where available, HLA class I and class II types were obtained from metadata supplied by the sample provider rather than from assay-based typing.

TCRbeta CDR3 regions were amplified from genomic DNA by means of the immunoSEQ Assay, a bias-controlled multiplex PCR. The source study handled its data this way. Within the assay, amplification of reference gene primers was used to estimate how many nucleated cells each sample contained. To quantify the absolute abundance of each unique TCRbeta CDR3 rearrangement, sequence reads were collapsed and filtered. For each sample, productive Simpson clonality was calculated as the square root of Simpson's diversity index across productive rearrangements. TCRdb retrieved this table from immuneACCESS and kept in-frame rearrangements only. Not all clones are present; in checked studies, unresolved V genes account for under half, and no reason is known for the remainder. Clone size and V and J calls were adopted from that table, with D and trimming inferred from the DNA. This sample comprises just over 300,000 clones, just over 85% of them detected only once. The top ten constitute over 3.5% of the sample.

Participants in the prospective study were aged roughly 18 to 89 years, lived in 20 to 25 United States geographic areas, and enrolled through a virtual design. In the prospective study, cohorts were assigned on the basis of participant-reported clinical history obtained from a screening survey and a study questionnaire. ImmuneRACE Cohort 3 recovered participants were defined by two consecutive negative NP/OP PCR tests, healthcare professional clearance, or symptom resolution. Each participant in the prospective study had whole blood, serum and a nasopharyngeal or oropharyngeal swab collected by mobile phlebotomists. Over an approximately 2-month period, participants in the prospective study had the option of providing additional blood draws and questionnaires. Prospective study blood samples were shipped either frozen or at room temperature before DNA extraction. Looking up the germline V gene yields CDR1 SGHVS and CDR2 FQNEAQ. Cut back by 5 bases and 6 bases, the V and J ends lie 14 bases apart. Inclusive of the bounding cysteine and phenylalanine, the CDR3 is 13 residues long. Only the CDR3 region is kept as DNA, spanning 39 bases read in frame from base 1.

What the authors observed across the whole study: Clinical and demographic metadata were provided uncurated, with the amount varying by source and participant.

The rearrangement combines TRBV7-8 with TRBJ2-7; TRBD1 is perhaps the D gene, given 5 matching bases. The material sequenced was PBMCs or T cells enriched from blood (not recorded which). This clonotype was sampled from a man younger than 45 who had recovered from COVID-19. The CDR3 region: CASSPDTGAEQYF. The DNA sequence is given as TGTGCCAGCAGCCCAGACACAGGAGCCGAGCAGTACTTC. The variable domain in full, with residues beyond the CDR3 obtained from the reference TRBV7-8 and TRBJ2-7 genes, is GAGVSQSPRYKVAKRGQDVALRCDPISGHVSLFWYQQALGQGPEFLTYFQNEAQLDKSGLPSDRFFAERPEGSVSTLKIQRTQQEDSAVYLCASSPDTGAEQYFGPGTRLTVT.